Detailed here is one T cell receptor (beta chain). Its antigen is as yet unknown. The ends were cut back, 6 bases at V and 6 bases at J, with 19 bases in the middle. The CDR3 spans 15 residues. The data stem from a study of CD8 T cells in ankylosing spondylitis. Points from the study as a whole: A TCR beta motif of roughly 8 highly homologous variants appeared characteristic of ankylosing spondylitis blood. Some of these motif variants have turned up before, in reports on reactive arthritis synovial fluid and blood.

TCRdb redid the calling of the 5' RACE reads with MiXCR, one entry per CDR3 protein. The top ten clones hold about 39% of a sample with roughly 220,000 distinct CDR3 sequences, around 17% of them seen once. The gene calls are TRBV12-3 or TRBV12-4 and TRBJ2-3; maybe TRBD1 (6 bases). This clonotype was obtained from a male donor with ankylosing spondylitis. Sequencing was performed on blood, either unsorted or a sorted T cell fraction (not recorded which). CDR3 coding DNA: TGTGCCAGCAGCGAACAGGGATCGAAGCAGGATACGCAGTATTTT. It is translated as CASSEQGSKQDTQYF.